The sequence of this T cell receptor beta chain was determined in a study of cytomegalovirus exposure and HLA in healthy donors. Points from the study as a whole: The study had only CMV serostatus as immune exposure information.

Comments on this clone: Its target is not known.

Germline values: CDR1 WSHSY, CDR2 SAAADI. The CDR3 has 21 amino acids. V shed 2 bases and J 3 bases; nucleotides not matched to a gene: 22. PCR amplification relied on 60 Vbeta primers (plus 13 Jbeta primers). The protocol was immunoSEQ multiplex PCR, while the TCRdb copy is restricted to in-frame clones and leaves out a portion. The repertoire holds roughly 90,000 clones, roughly 82% seen once, with around 3.2% in the top ten. The origin of this receptor is a man under 40 in good health and CMV-seropositive. Sample: PBMCs. This sequence joins TRBV10-2 and TRBJ2-1, with 7 bases aligning to TRBD2. The CDR3 DNA is TGCGCCAGCAGTGAGATTTTGTTGGGCGGGAGCAGGGAGGAATTCTACAATGAGCAGTTCTTC. Translating it yields CASSEILLGGSREEFYNEQFF.